These 21 T cell receptor beta chains were all obtained from the same sample, sequenced in a study of OX40 agonist ivuxolimab in advanced cancers. The protocol was immunoSEQ multiplex PCR, while the TCRdb copy is restricted to in-frame clones and leaves out a portion. The data hold about 35,000 clones, with around 92% observed a single time. The source material was CD4+ or CD8+ T cells sorted from blood, sampled in a trial of the OX40 agonist ivuxolimab. These receptors were obtained from an adult with an advanced solid tumor such as melanoma, head and neck, liver or kidney cancer.

The chain is built from TRBV6-1 and TRBJ1-1, with 7 bases aligning to TRBD1. This CDR3 region has 16 residues. The V segment lost 4 bases and the J segment 3 bases; nucleotides outside the gene matches: 11. Per the germline V gene, CDR1 is MNHNS and CDR2 is SASEGT. CDR3 nucleotide sequence: TGTGCCAGCAGTGCTGGTGACCTCAGGGGGGACACTGAAGCTTTCTTT. It specifies CASSAGDLRGDTEAFF.

The V call is TRBV10-2, the J call TRBJ2-5; a possible D gene is TRBD2 (7 bases). The V end lost 4 bases, the J end lost 5 bases, and 17 bases lay between the germline ends. The germline V gene has CDR1 WSHSY and CDR2 SAAADI. This CDR3 comprises 15 residues. The CDR3 DNA is TGCGCCAGCAGTGGAGGGGGGGTACCGCTTGAGACCCAGTACTTC. It is translated as CASSGGGVPLETQYF.

The J gene is TRBJ2-1, the V gene TRBV7-2; tentatively, D is TRBD1 or TRBD2 (6 bases each). The CDR3 contains 15 residues. Trimming stripped 4 bases from V and 6 bases from J, with 16 bases between. The V gene's germline CDR1 is SGHTA and CDR2 FQGNSA. The CDR3, as DNA: TGTGCCAGCAGCTCGTCACCATCGGGGGCCAATGAGCAGTTCTTC. Encoded protein: CASSSSPSGANEQFF.

The genes are TRBV28 and TRBJ1-2; TRBD1 might be the D (6 bases). CDR3 length: 13 amino acids. Trimming took 3 bases from V and 2 from J, leaving 7 bases between them. Germline CDR1 is MDHEN and CDR2 is SYDVKM. CDR3 loop: CASSFTGNYGYTF. The CDR3 DNA reads TGTGCCAGCAGTTTCACAGGGAACTATGGCTACACCTTC.

Note on this clone: At one boundary the junction diverges from the germline segment, which might be a read error. The sample has other DNA sequences that encode this CDR3 too. The V and J genes are TRBV28 and TRBJ1-1; no firm D call. Germline V gene data show CDR1 as MDHEN and CDR2 as SYDVKM. This CDR3 has 15 residues. CDR3 amino acids: CASSLVGFSYTEAFF. In DNA, the CDR3 is TGTGCCAGTAGTTTAGTTGGGTTTTCGTACACTGAAGCTTTCTTT.

The chain joins TRBV18 to TRBJ2-5; D unresolved. The CDR3 is 12 amino acids. CDR1 and CDR2 from the germline V gene are KGHSH and LQKENI. V gave up 4 bases and J gave up 1 base, with 4 bases separating them. The chain's CDR3 is CASSQVQETQYF. In DNA, the CDR3 is TGTGCCAGCTCACAGGTCCAAGAGACCCAGTACTTC.

The gene calls are TRBV2 and TRBJ2-3; weak D call: TRBD1 (7 bases). The CDR3 sequence is 13 residues long. The germline CDR1 and CDR2 sequences are SNHLY and FYNNEI. The CDR3 here is CAFRQGGVDTQYF. Here the CDR3 DNA reads TGTGCGTTTCGGCAGGGGGGTGTGGATACGCAGTATTTT.

The genes are TRBV21-1 and TRBJ2-5. TRBV21-1 is a listed pseudogene. The CDR3 is 18 amino acids. CDR3 sequence reads: CASSRGNPGPYNKETQYF. Here the CDR3 DNA reads TGTGCCAGCAGCAGGGGGAATCCGGGACCGTATAATAAAGAGACCCAGTACTTC.

The V and J genes are TRBV7-2 and TRBJ2-7, with TRBD2 identical over 8 bases. The germline V gene has CDR1 SGHTA and CDR2 FQGNSA. V was clipped by 0 bases and J by 3 bases; unmatched bases: 16. The CDR3 totals 19 residues. CDR3 nucleotide sequence: TGTGCCAGCAGCTTAGCCGGGACTAGTGAACCCCGTTGGTTCTACGAGCAGTACTTC. Amino acids: CASSLAGTSEPRWFYEQYF.

This clone was recorded once. This chain connects TRBV4-3 to TRBJ1-5, with D possibly matching TRBD1 (6 bases). Trimming took 0 bases from V and 7 from J, leaving 13 bases between them. This CDR3 contains 15 residues. In germline, CDR1 is LGHNA, CDR2 YSLEER. For the CDR3, the DNA is TGCGCCAGCAGCCAAGATCAAGGGGGTTGGCAGCCCCAGCATTTT. This translates into CASSQDQGGWQPQHF.

Only one count was recorded for this clone. This chain connects TRBV9 to TRBJ1-2; TRBD1 matches 9 bases. V was pared by 3 bases and J by 2 bases, with 17 bases of the junction left unmatched. Germline values: CDR1 SGDLS, CDR2 YYNGEE. The CDR3 is 19 residues long. CDR3 DNA sequence: TGTGCCAGCAGCGCTCTCGGGACAGGGCGAGTCCTTTACAACTATGGCTACACCTTC. It encodes CASSALGTGRVLYNYGYTF.

The V and J genes are TRBV7-9 and TRBJ2-1; D is ambiguous. Trimming stripped 1 base from V and 8 bases from J, with 9 bases between. CDR1 and CDR2 from the germline V gene are SEHNR and FQNEAQ (reference sequence). This CDR3 comprises 13 residues. The CDR3 DNA sequence: TGTGCCAGCAGCTTAGATCGGGTCGATGAGCAGTTCTTC. Protein product: CASSLDRVDEQFF.

The chain employs TRBV5-6 and TRBJ1-2, with 7 bases lining up with TRBD1. The CDR3 totals 13 residues. Germline V lookup: CDR1 SGHDT, CDR2 YYEEEE. V was pared by 3 bases and J by 6 bases, with 5 bases of the junction left unmatched. The CDR3 loop reads CASSSQGRNGYTF. DNA of the CDR3: TGTGCCAGCAGCTCACAGGGGAGAAATGGCTACACCTTC.

This rearrangement joins TRBV30 to TRBJ2-7; D might be TRBD1 (6 bases). Germline CDR1 GTSNPN, CDR2 SVGIG (reference sequence). V was pared by 5 bases and J by 3 bases, with 14 bases between. There are 13 residues in the CDR3. The CDR3 protein is CAWGQIESYEQYF. The CDR3 DNA sequence: TGTGCCTGGGGACAGATAGAAAGCTACGAGCAGTACTTC.

The rearrangement uses TRBV11-2 and TRBJ2-1, with 7 bases identical to TRBD1. The CDR3 runs 17 residues. With 1 base clipped from V and 4 bases from J, the junction kept 10 bases outside the gene matches. Germline CDR1 reads SGHAT; CDR2 reads FQNNGV. The CDR3 region is CASSLVTGANKYNEQFF. The CDR3, as DNA: TGTGCCAGCAGCTTAGTTACAGGGGCCAACAAATACAATGAGCAGTTCTTC.

With regard to this clone: A much bigger clone sits one base away, suggesting this may be a read error. The V gene is TRBV13, the J gene TRBJ1-1; tentative D call: TRBD1 (5 bases). CDR3 length equals 13 residues. Per germline, CDR1 PRHDT and CDR2 FYEKMQ (reference sequence). The ends were cut back, 5 bases at V and 4 bases at J, with 11 bases in the middle. CDR3 sequence: CASSPDGGTEAFF. The CDR3, as DNA: TGTGCCAGCAGCCCCGACGGGGGCACTGAAGCTTTCTTT.

The chain uses TRBV6-4 and TRBJ2-1; the D is unclear. V was trimmed by 0 bases and J by 0 bases, leaving 6 bases between them. This CDR3 spans 15 amino acids. From germline, CDR1 is MRHNA and CDR2 SNTAGT. The CDR3: CASSDSPSSYNEQFF. The CDR3 DNA sequence: TGTGCCAGCAGTGACTCCCCCAGCTCCTACAATGAGCAGTTCTTC.

The chain uses TRBV6-5 and TRBJ1-1, with D hard to call. Trimming shortened V by 7 bases and J by 0 bases, and 6 bases separated the two germline ends. The CDR3 extends over 12 amino acids. The germline V gene has CDR1 MNHEY and CDR2 SVGAGI. CDR3 nucleotide sequence: TGTGCCAGCAAGAGGCTGAACACTGAAGCTTTCTTT. Protein: CASKRLNTEAFF.

The chain links TRBV28 to TRBJ1-5; TRBD1 is a possible D gene (6 bases). The germline CDR1 and CDR2 sequences are MDHEN and SYDVKM. The CDR3 has 15 residues. V lost 3 bases, J lost 5 bases, and 14 bases lay in between. The CDR3, as DNA: TGTGCCAGCAGTTTCGTTGGGCAGGGGTATCAGCCCCAGCATTTT. Amino acids: CASSFVGQGYQPQHF.

The CDR3 DNA is TGTGCCAGCAGCCCCTTAACGCCCAGCTCCTACGAGCAGTACTTC. This sequence encodes CASSPLTPSSYEQYF. V gene TRBV7-9 combines with J gene TRBJ2-7; D gene unclear. The length of the CDR3 is 15 residues. The germline V gene has CDR1 SEHNR and CDR2 FQNEAQ (reference sequence). Trimming stripped 5 bases from V and 0 bases from J, with 14 bases between.

The V call is TRBV18, the J call TRBJ1-5; 7 bases map to TRBD1. This CDR3 is 15 amino acids long. The germline V gene encodes CDR1 KGHSH and CDR2 LQKENI. The V and J ends lost 4 bases and 2 bases, in that order; junction bases with no gene match: 5. CDR3 region: CASSHDRVGNQPQHF. The CDR3 nucleotides are TGTGCCAGCTCACACGACAGGGTCGGCAATCAGCCCCAGCATTTT.